Presented here are 8 T cell receptor beta chains from one specimen sequenced in a study of OX40 agonist ivuxolimab in advanced cancers. The assay was immunoSEQ multiplex PCR, and TCRdb's table has in-frame clones only and misses some. Of approximately 52,000 clones listed, around 74% were seen once; the top ten hold under 2%. Here the sequenced sample was CD4+ or CD8+ T cells sorted from blood, taken in a trial of the OX40 agonist ivuxolimab. These TCRs come from an adult with an advanced solid tumor such as melanoma, head and neck, liver or kidney cancer.

The chain carries TRBV15 and TRBJ2-2, with D hard to call. CDR1 and CDR2 (germline): LNHNV, YYDKDF (reference sequence). The CDR3 extends over 16 amino acids. Trimming left V 0 bases short and J 1 base short, with 9 bases between. The CDR3 sequence: CATSREQIQNTGELFF. CDR3 nucleotide sequence: TGTGCCACCAGCAGAGAGCAAATACAGAACACCGGGGAGCTGTTTTTT. The entire variable domain, with the rest obtained from reference TRBV15 and TRBJ2-2, is as follows: DAMVIQNPRYQVTQFGKPVTLSCSQTLNHNVMYWYQQKSSQAPKLLFHYYDKDFNNEADTPDNFQSRRPNTSFCFLDIRSPGLGDTAMYLCATSREQIQNTGELFFGEGSRLTVL.

The CDR3 reads CASSLQMNTEAFF. DNA for the CDR3: TGTGCCAGCAGCTTACAGATGAACACTGAAGCTTTCTTT. The chain has TRBV6-1 and TRBJ1-1; D not certain. Germline V gene lookup returns CDR1 MNHNS and CDR2 SASEGT. The CDR3 runs 13 residues. V was trimmed by 6 bases and J by 0 bases, leaving 8 bases between them.

V is TRBV7-6 and J is TRBJ2-7; no clear D gene. Trimming took 2 bases from V and 3 from J, leaving 5 bases between them. The CDR3 spans 12 residues. Germline CDR1 SGHVS, CDR2 FNYEAQ. The CDR3: CASSLSGYEQYF. CDR3 nucleotides: TGTGCCAGCAGCTTATCCGGCTACGAGCAGTACTTC.

The chain combines TRBV9 with TRBJ2-5; possibly TRBD2 for D (5 bases). Germline V gene data show CDR1 as SGDLS and CDR2 as YYNGEE. CDR3 size: 13 residues. Deletions cut 2 bases from V and 1 base from J, with 6 bases between. CDR3 sequence reads: CASSVGVQETQYF. The DNA for the CDR3 is TGTGCCAGCAGCGTCGGGGTCCAAGAGACCCAGTACTTC.

The rearrangement joins TRBV11-3 to TRBJ2-3, with 13 positions matching TRBD2. The V gene end was trimmed by 5 bases and the J gene end by 2 bases; junction bases not matched to a gene: 4. CDR3 size: 16 residues. CDR1 and CDR2 (germline): SGHNT, YENEEA. The CDR3 coding sequence is TGTGCCAGCAGCCGGACTAGCGGGAGCTTCACAGATACGCAGTATTTT. It codes for CASSRTSGSFTDTQYF.

The table lists this clone with a few counts. The chain joins TRBV4-3 to TRBJ2-2, with TRBD2 as a possible D gene (6 bases). The length of the CDR3 is 15 residues. CDR1 is LGHNA and CDR2 is YSLEER in the germline V gene. V was trimmed by 5 bases and J by 6 bases, leaving 16 bases between them. In nucleotides, the CDR3 is TGCGCCAGCAGCTCATCCGGGACTTCCCCCGGGGAGCTGTTTTTT. This gives the protein CASSSSGTSPGELFF.

V is TRBV28 and J is TRBJ2-7, with 9 bases identical to TRBD1. V lost 6 bases and J lost 0; bases outside the gene matches: 6. Germline loops: CDR1 MDHEN, CDR2 SYDVKM. The CDR3 runs 15 residues. CDR3 region: CASRMTGGSSYEQYF. CDR3 DNA sequence: TGTGCCAGCAGGATGACAGGGGGAAGCTCCTACGAGCAGTACTTC.

This chain connects TRBV10-1 to TRBJ2-7, with a tentative D call TRBD2 (5 bases). V lost 9 bases, J lost 2 bases, and 17 bases lay in between. Germline V CDR1 and CDR2: WNHNN, SYGVQD (reference sequence). The CDR3 runs to 14 residues. CDR3 DNA: TGCGCCAGGTGTGGTCAAGAGGGCCCCTACGAGCAGTACTTC. It codes for CARCGQEGPYEQYF.